The 18 T cell receptor beta chains below all came from one sample that was sequenced in a study of glioma-infiltrating T cells. Amplification of TCR alpha and beta CDR3 regions from RNA used iRepertoire nested multiplex PCR. TCRdb analysed the multiplex PCR reads with MiXCR anew, one entry per CDR3 protein. The sample carries about 210,000 distinct CDR3 sequences, 32% recorded once. The specimen sequenced was glioma tissue, nonneoplastic brain tissue, or PBMCs (not recorded which). The receptors shown here come from a human donor with low-grade glioma or glioblastoma, undergoing nonglioma brain surgery, or in good health (not recorded which).

With respect to this clonotype: One junction end disagrees with the germline gene, perhaps due to a read error. The chain is built from TRBV4-2 and TRBJ2-2; D is unresolved. Germline V lookup: CDR1 LGHNA, CDR2 YNFKEQ. This CDR3 spans 12 amino acids. CDR3 in amino acids: CASSQVTWELFF. The CDR3 bases are TGTGCCAGCAGCCAGGTCACCTGGGAGCTGTTTTTT.

This clonotype occurred many times. This chain connects TRBV7-8 to TRBJ2-1, with a tentative D call TRBD1 (5 bases). The V gene's germline CDR1 is SGHVS and CDR2 FQNEAQ. There are 16 residues in the CDR3. Trimming stripped 5 bases from V and 8 bases from J, with 22 bases between. DNA of the CDR3: TGTGCCAGCAGCATTAGGGGTGGCCACCCCAGGGATGAGCAGTTCTTC. It specifies CASSIRGGHPRDEQFF.

The chain has TRBV29-1 and TRBJ2-1; 9 bases map to TRBD2. From germline, CDR1 is SQVTM and CDR2 ANQGSEA. The V segment lost 8 bases and the J segment 2 bases; nucleotides outside the gene matches: 7. This CDR3 has 14 amino acids. CDR3 region: CSSRLAATYNEQFF. The CDR3, as DNA: TGCAGCTCCCGACTAGCGGCCACCTACAATGAGCAGTTCTTC.

This clonotype has a count of ten or more. The chain carries TRBV6-5 and TRBJ2-7; D ambiguous. V was shortened by 0 bases and J by 9 bases, with 12 bases between the two germline ends. Germline assignment: CDR1 MNHEY and CDR2 SVGAGI. The CDR3 loop spans 13 amino acids. The CDR3 DNA is TGTGCCAGCAGTTACTCGTCGCCTATCGGGCAGTACTTC. The encoded protein is CASSYSSPIGQYF.

As concerns this clonotype: Being one base from a much bigger clone, this may be a read error. The rearrangement links TRBV28 to TRBJ2-7; unclear D gene. The CDR3 has 13 residues. Germline assignment: CDR1 MDHEN and CDR2 SYDVKM. For the CDR3, the DNA is TGTGCCAGCAGAATTCATGGCTCCTACGAGCAGTGCTTC. This gives the protein CASRIHGSYEQCF.

Concerning this clonotype itself: With a much larger clone just one base away, this may be a read error. This chain connects TRBV2 to TRBJ2-3; D perhaps matches TRBD1 (5 bases). CDR3 length: 14 amino acids. Germline V lookup: CDR1 SNHLY, CDR2 FYNNEI. CDR3 protein: CASSEWQGTDTKYF. In nucleotides, the CDR3 is TGTGCCAGCAGTGAATGGCAGGGCACAGATACGAAGTATTTT.

Note on this clonotype: Since a much larger clone is just one base distant, this may be a read error. J is TRBJ1-5 and V is TRBV5-5, with D uncertain. The CDR3 runs to 14 residues. Germline-derived CDR1 and CDR2 are SGHKS and YYEKEE (reference sequence). CDR3 DNA sequence: TGTGCCAGCAGCACTGACTATAGCAGTCAGCCCCAGCATTTT. This encodes CASSTDYSSQPQHF. Full variable domain (missing parts from reference TRBV5-5 and TRBJ1-5): DAGVTQSPTHLIKTRGQQVTLRCSPISGHKSVSWYQQVLGQGPQFIFQYYEKEERGRGNFPDRFSARQFPNYSSELNVNALLLGDSALYLCASSTDYSSQPQHFGDGTRLSIL.

As to this clonotype: Being one base from a much bigger clone, this may be a read error. The chain employs TRBV7-9 and TRBJ2-7; no clear D gene. Germline CDR1 and CDR2: SEHNR and FQNEAQ (reference sequence). Trimming shortened V by 6 bases and J by 4 bases, and 10 bases separated the two germline ends. This CDR3 region has 12 residues. In DNA, the CDR3 is TGTGCCAGCAGACAAGTTCTTTACGAGCAGTACTTC. Its translation is CASRQVLYEQYF.

The chain links TRBV20-1 to TRBJ2-7; 15 bases are a match to TRBD2. The germline V gene has CDR1 DFQATT and CDR2 SNEGSKA (reference sequence). The CDR3 loop spans 14 amino acids. The J segment lost 3 bases and the V segment lost 6 bases, leaving 3 bases of the junction unmatched. Here the CDR3 reads CSAGLAGGHYEQYF. The CDR3 region has the DNA TGCAGTGCAGGACTAGCGGGGGGGCACTACGAGCAGTACTTC.

To note about this clonotype: Just one base apart from a much larger clone, this may be a read error. The J gene is TRBJ1-2, the V gene TRBV4-3; D is unresolved. The CDR3 loop spans 16 amino acids. Germline V CDR1 and CDR2: LGHNA, YSLEER. The CDR3 DNA is TGCGCCAGCAGACAAGATAGCTTGTGGGCGGCCTATGGCTACACCTTC. Translation: CASRQDSLWAAYGYTF.

For this clonotype: A much bigger clone sits one base away, suggesting this may be a read error. This CDR3 fails to terminate in the conserved phenylalanine or tryptophan, so it likely reflects a read error. The V call is TRBV2, the J call TRBJ2-3; no clear D. The CDR3 is 14 amino acids. Germline lookup yields CDR1 SNHLY and CDR2 FYNNEI. V lost 7 bases, J lost 2 bases, and 13 bases lay in between. In DNA, the CDR3 is TGTGCCAGCACTCCGACGGAGAACACAGATACGCAGTATTGT. As protein: CASTPTENTDTQYC.

V and J are TRBV5-1 and TRBJ1-2; no firm D call. V lost 1 base and J 3 bases, leaving 16 bases between the germline ends. Germline lookup yields CDR1 SGHRS and CDR2 YFSETQ. CDR3 length equals 16 residues. The chain's CDR3 is CASSLIGATTYYGYTF. In nucleotides, the CDR3 is TGCGCCAGCAGCTTGATTGGTGCAACTACCTACTATGGCTACACCTTC.

Many counts were recorded for this clonotype. The V and J genes are TRBV7-2 and TRBJ2-1, with TRBD2 matching over 8 bases. The CDR3 spans 16 residues. The germline CDR1 and CDR2 sequences are SGHTA and FQGNSA. V was pared by 1 base and J by 9 bases, with 11 bases of the junction left unmatched. CDR3 protein: CASSLGGGLGLGEQFF. The DNA of the CDR3 is TGTGCCAGCAGCTTAGGAGGGGGACTAGGATTAGGTGAGCAGTTCTTC.

Concerning this clonotype: A much more abundant neighbour one base away suggests this may be a read error. The genes are TRBV12-3 or TRBV12-4 and TRBJ1-5, with D possibly TRBD1 on 5 matching bases. The CDR3 is 17 amino acids. CDR3 region: CASSSNGQGLGNQPQDF. The CDR3 region has the DNA TGTGCCAGCAGTTCGAACGGGCAGGGACTGGGCAATCAGCCCCAGGATTTT.

In regard to this clonotype: Mismatch with germline at one junction end may stem from a read error. The CDR3, as DNA: TGTGCCAGCAGCCCAGAGATGAACGCTGAAGCTTTCTTT. This sequence encodes CASSPEMNAEAFF. The chain carries TRBV14 and TRBJ1-1; unclear D gene. CDR1 and CDR2 from the germline V gene are SGHDN and FVKESK. The CDR3 is 13 residues long.

This sequence joins TRBV12-3 or TRBV12-4 and TRBJ2-3; no reliable D call. The V end was cut by 1 base, the J end by 5 bases, with 4 bases between. The CDR3 loop spans 12 amino acids. For the CDR3, the DNA is TGTGCCAGCAGTTTAGTCGGAGATACGCAGTATTTT. Protein sequence: CASSLVGDTQYF.

This clonotype occurred many times. The V and J genes are TRBV28 and TRBJ2-3; the D gene could be TRBD1 or TRBD2 (5 bases each). Trimming pared 5 bases from V and 7 bases from J, leaving 13 bases between. Germline V gene lookup returns CDR1 MDHEN and CDR2 SYDVKM. This CDR3 has 13 residues. As DNA, the CDR3 is TGTGCCAGCAGTCCTCCCCGGGGCCATACGCAGTATTTT. It codes for CASSPPRGHTQYF.

Regarding this clonotype: A much larger clone sits a single nucleotide away, making a read error possible. The chain is built from TRBV5-4 and TRBJ1-1, with D uncertain. Germline CDR1 and CDR2: SGHNT and YYREEE (reference sequence). The CDR3 length is 13 residues. The CDR3, as DNA: TGTGCCAGCAGCTTGACCAGGAACAGTGAAGCTTTCTTT. It codes for CASSLTRNSEAFF.